A selection of T cell receptor beta chains follows, all from one sample in a study of T-cell memory formation after mild COVID-19. In TCRdb, the 5' RACE reads were re-called with MiXCR into one record per CDR3 protein. The sample has approximately 350,000 distinct CDR3 sequences; around 30% are singletons. Source material: PBMCs or a T cell subset sorted from them (not recorded which). These receptors were taken from an adult woman who had mild COVID-19 (a few samples of this study predate the infection). Cell type and time point are not known. The CDR3 runs from the conserved cysteine through the conserved F or W. A D gene is named only where the DNA matches it firmly. Rows give clone size only sometimes, using once, few, many, or a class for an expanded clone.

D gene	V gene	J gene	clone size	CDR3 protein	CDR3 DNA
TRBD1	TRBV7-9	TRBJ1-1	few	CASSPTTGGTEAFF	TGTGCCAGCAGCCCAACCACAGGGGGCACTGAAGCTTTCTTT
NA	TRBV5-1	TRBJ2-1	NA	CASSVGFSYNEQFF	TGCGCCAGCAGCGTCGGGTTTTCCTACAATGAGCAGTTCTTC
NA	TRBV7-9	TRBJ2-4	NA	CASSFQTSNIQYF	TGTGCCAGCAGCTTCCAGACGTCCAACATTCAGTACTTC
NA	TRBV7-2	TRBJ2-3	few	CASSSSQGPGLPQYF	TGTGCCAGCAGCTCTTCACAGGGACCAGGGTTACCGCAGTATTTT
NA	TRBV12-3/TRBV12-4	TRBJ2-7	many	CASSLSFQGRQQYF	TGTGCCAGCAGTTTAAGCTTCCAGGGGAGGCAGCAGTACTTC
NA	TRBV11-2	TRBJ1-1	NA	CASSLSVLRGNTEAFF	TGTGCCAGCAGCTTATCAGTGTTGCGGGGGAACACTGAAGCTTTCTTT
TRBD2	TRBV3-1	TRBJ2-1	NA	CASSQEVAGASYNEQFF	TGTGCCAGCAGCCAAGAGGTAGCGGGGGCCTCCTACAATGAGCAGTTCTTC
TRBD2	TRBV10-3	TRBJ2-1	NA	CAISEGMRDYSYNEQFF	TGTGCCATCAGTGAAGGTATGAGGGACTACTCCTACAATGAGCAGTTCTTC
NA	TRBV5-1	TRBJ2-2	NA	CASSLDAGSGELFF	TGCGCCAGCAGCTTGGATGCTGGATCCGGGGAGCTGTTTTTT
NA	TRBV20-1	TRBJ2-7	NA	CSASPLYEQYF	TGCAGTGCTAGCCCTCTATACGAGCAGTACTTC
TRBD2	TRBV7-2	TRBJ2-1	many	CASSLVGSGGLYNEQFF	TGTGCCAGCAGCTTAGTAGGTAGCGGGGGGCTTTACAATGAGCAGTTCTTC
NA	TRBV4-3	TRBJ1-5	many	CASSQDSGGQPQHF	TGCGCCAGCAGCCAAGATTCGGGGGGCCAGCCCCAGCATTTT
NA	TRBV4-1	TRBJ1-4	NA	CASSSRTSTATNEKLFF	TGCGCCAGCAGCTCCCGCACGTCGACAGCAACTAATGAAAAACTGTTTTTT
TRBD1	TRBV7-3	TRBJ2-2	many	CASSSGTGNTGELFF	TGTGCCAGCAGCTCCGGGACAGGGAACACCGGGGAGCTGTTTTTT
NA	TRBV5-1	TRBJ1-1	few	CASSLTSMNTEAFF	TGCGCCAGCAGCTTAACGAGTATGAACACTGAAGCTTTCTTT
TRBD2	TRBV12-5	TRBJ2-3	NA	CASGLATKTSGDTDTQYF	TGTGCTAGTGGTTTGGCTACGAAGACTAGCGGGGACACAGATACGCAGTATTTT
NA	TRBV7-6	TRBJ2-2	NA	CASSRQGSASNTGELFF	TGTGCCAGCAGCCGTCAGGGATCGGCCTCGAACACCGGGGAGCTGTTTTTT
NA	TRBV3-1	TRBJ2-7	few	CASSQLKREGLYF	TGTGCCAGCAGCCAGCTGAAGAGAGAAGGACTGTACTTC
NA	TRBV11-2	TRBJ2-7	few	CASSLPHEQYF	TGTGCCAGCAGCTTACCCCACGAGCAGTACTTC
NA	TRBV20-1	TRBJ2-5	NA	CSARTGSPSRTLYF	TGCAGTGCTAGAACGGGCAGTCCCTCGCGGACCCTGTACTTC
NA	TRBV11-1	TRBJ1-1	once	CASILNAGGSTEAFF	TGTGCCAGCATCCTTAACGCGGGGGGAAGCACTGAAGCTTTCTTT
NA	TRBV6-5	TRBJ2-3	NA	CASSYSGARADAQYF	TGTGCCAGCAGTTACTCGGGGGCGCGTGCAGATGCGCAGTATTTT
NA	TRBV5-1	TRBJ2-1	NA	CASSPEGRGYNEQFF	TGCGCCAGCAGCCCGGAGGGCCGGGGATACAATGAGCAGTTCTTC
NA	TRBV5-1	TRBJ2-7	few	CASSLADSSYEQYF	TGCGCCAGCAGCTTGGCGGACAGCTCCTACGAGCAGTACTTC
NA	TRBV10-2	TRBJ1-2	few	CASSEPQGSYTF	TGCGCCAGCAGTGAGCCGCAGGGGAGCTACACCTTC
NA	TRBV9	TRBJ2-3	few	CASSVRVGGAPTDTQYF	TGTGCCAGCAGCGTCAGGGTTGGGGGGGCCCCCACAGATACGCAGTATTTT